This T cell receptor beta chain appears in the sequencing data of a study of CD8 T cells in Susac syndrome. The V end lost 8 bases, the J end lost 7 bases, and 11 bases lay between the germline ends. The CDR3 spans 12 residues. Germline CDR1 reads LNHNV; CDR2 reads YYDKDF (reference sequence). The RNA input was roughly 0.45 to 1 ug, and it was reverse transcribed with random hexamers. A multiplex approach, immunoSEQ multiplex PCR, amplified TCR beta CDR3 across 54 Vbeta and 13 Jbeta. In TCRdb, the immunoSEQ multiplex PCR reads were re-called with MiXCR into one record per CDR3 protein. The table records under 200,000 distinct CDR3 sequences, roughly 94% of them present only once.

The gene calls are TRBV15 and TRBJ2-2; unclear D gene. This sequence originates from a human donor with Susac syndrome. Input material: CD4+ T cells from PBMCs. In DNA form, the CDR3 reads TGTGCCACCCCCAGTCCAGGCGGGGAGCTGTTTTTT. Encoded protein: CATPSPGGELFF.